This is a list of T cell receptor beta chains from one sample in a study of T cells in Graves' hyperthyroidism and ophthalmopathy. Via MiXCR, TCRdb re-called the multiplex PCR reads, giving one row per CDR3 protein. There are about 340,000 distinct CDR3 sequences in the sample; roughly 21% occur only once, and around 48% lies in the top ten. The sample comprised blood. The receptors were gathered from a woman aged 45-60 years with Graves' hyperthyroidism. Both conserved end residues are part of each CDR3. D genes are given only for firm matches. Size is stated for part of the rows, as once, few or many counts, or as a class when the clone is expanded.

>.|.|TRBJ1-6|TRBV9
TGTGCCAGCAGCGTATCCGGGGTCACTTCACCCCTCCACTTT
CASSVSGVTSPLHF
>.|.|TRBJ1-6|TRBV2
TGTGCCAGCAGTGGCAGGGACTATAATTCACCCCTCCACTTT
CASSGRDYNSPLHF
>.|TRBD2|TRBJ2-5|TRBV3-1
TGTGCCAGCAGCCGGGGACTAGCGGGAGGAGAGACCCAGTACTTC
CASSRGLAGGETQYF
>few|TRBD2|TRBJ2-5|TRBV29-1
TGCAGCGGATCAAACAGCGGGAGGGCCTCTGGGGAGACCCAGTACTTC
CSGSNSGRASGETQYF
>many|.|TRBJ1-1|TRBV2
TGTGCCAGAAGAACGACGGGGAACACTGAAGCTTTCTTT
CARRTTGNTEAFF
>many|.|TRBJ1-1|TRBV19
TGTGCCAGTACCATCGGGGGGGCGAAGGCTGAAGCTTTCTTT
CASTIGGAKAEAFF
>many|.|TRBJ2-1|TRBV5-1
TGCGCCAGCAGCTTCGAATCAGGGTACAATGAGCAGTTCTTC
CASSFESGYNEQFF
>many|.|TRBJ1-4|TRBV15
TGTGCCACCAGCAGAGTAGGGCAGCGTAATGAAAAACTGTTTTTT
CATSRVGQRNEKLFF
>few|.|TRBJ2-7|TRBV4-1
TGCGCCAGCAGCCAAGGGCAGGGTACCTACGAGCAGTACTTC
CASSQGQGTYEQYF
>.|.|TRBJ2-7|TRBV2
TGTGCCAGCAGTGCACAGGGATCCGAGCAGTACTTC
CASSAQGSEQYF
>few|TRBD1|TRBJ1-5|TRBV15
TGTGCCACCAGCAGAGATAGGAGGGGGCGCGGGAATCAGCCCCAGCATTTT
CATSRDRRGRGNQPQHF
>many|.|TRBJ1-1|TRBV5-1
TGCGCCAGCAGCAAGGACAGTGGAATCAACACTGAAGCTTTCTTT
CASSKDSGINTEAFF
>many|.|TRBJ2-5|TRBV18
TGTGCCAGCTCACCTGTGCAGGAACAGGAGACCCAGTACTTC
CASSPVQEQETQYF
>few|.|TRBJ2-2|TRBV19
TGTGCCAGTAGTATGCAAGCGAACACCGGGGAGCTGTTTTTT
CASSMQANTGELFF
>.|.|TRBJ1-5|TRBV6-1
TGTGCCAGCAGTGAAACAAGTATTTCAGGGAGAGGTCAGCCCCAGCATTTT
CASSETSISGRGQPQHF
>many|.|TRBJ1-4|TRBV20-1
TGCAGTCCCACCATCGGGGTCGGAGAAAAACTGTTTTTT
CSPTIGVGEKLFF
>many|TRBD2|TRBJ2-3|TRBV4-1
TGCGCCAGCAGCCAAGGAGGCGCGGGGGGGCCTGTGAGCACAGATACGCAGTATTTT
CASSQGGAGGPVSTDTQYF
>many|TRBD1|TRBJ1-2|TRBV30
TGTGCCTGGAGACTAACAGGGGTGGGGAACTATGGCTACACCTTC
CAWRLTGVGNYGYTF
>many|.|TRBJ1-1|TRBV18
TGTGCCAGCTCACCAAGTAATGTGCGGGGGGCTGAAGCTTTCTTT
CASSPSNVRGAEAFF
>many|.|TRBJ1-6|TRBV7-9
TGTGCCAGCAGCTTCGTGGGCAATTCACCCCTCCACTTT
CASSFVGNSPLHF
>many|.|TRBJ1-2|TRBV5-1
TGCGCCAGCAGCTTGGCCGGGGACTATGGCTACACCTTC
CASSLAGDYGYTF
>.|TRBD2|TRBJ2-5|TRBV6-4
TGTGCCAGCAGTGGGCGGGGGGGTCCAGAGACCCAGTACTTC
CASSGRGGPETQYF
>.|.|TRBJ1-4|TRBV7-9
TGTGCCAGCAGCAAATCCGGGACAAGAAATGAAAAACTGTTTTTT
CASSKSGTRNEKLFF
>.|.|TRBJ2-1|TRBV9
TGTGCCAGCAGCCCAACAGGATTGGGGCTTAATGAGCAGTTCTTC
CASSPTGLGLNEQFF